This T cell receptor beta chain was found in a study of cytomegalovirus exposure and HLA in healthy donors (TCRdb year 2017). Notes on the research overall: An earlier analysis of some 600 of the donors reported under 300 Gb of sequence data and 100 million to 120 million unique TCR beta sequences obtained from 150 million to 200 million T cells. Along with the 666-subject first cohort, a separate validation cohort of more than 90 different subjects was used. Both class I and class II loci were covered by HLA typing, at four-digit resolution. Rather than drawing on any new phenotypic data, the later analysis identified candidate immune exposures from TCR beta sequences and the way those sequences occurred across donors. High-throughput TCR immunosequencing, statistical association of individual TCRs with disease status, and machine learning were combined to predict cytomegalovirus infection status. The study aimed to test whether signatures of past pathogen exposure could be identified by cataloging public T cell receptors. An earlier analysis of 587 of the donors used high-throughput TCR beta sequencing to judge whether each TCR beta V gene segment behaved as functional or pseudogenic. Among 350 to 400 genotyped donors of the cohort, an average of approximately 250,000 unique TCR beta nucleotide sequences were sequenced per donor, about a sixth of them non-productive. The number of donors typed differed by locus, with 629-630 for A, B, C, DRB1 and DQB1, around 500 for DQA1, 600 to 610 for DPA1, and 450 to 480 for DPB1. In a later genetic analysis, genome-wide SNP genotypes for about three fifths of the 666 donors were used, and that subset was treated as a discovery cohort. The study profiled the T cell repertoires of some 610 subjects by immunosequencing and related them to cytomegalovirus serostatus. Donor age, sex, ethnicity and CMV serostatus were compiled together with the repertoire data. All discovery cohort repertoires had been generated using a single sequencing platform. Roughly 300 gigabases of sequencing data and roughly 90 million unique TCR sequences were included in an early release covering roughly 600 HLA-typed donors. Four to six DR-DQ haplotypes were handled as single units for association and clustering, since linkage in the cohort was strong. Of the 300 to 400 genotyped donors, over 70% fell in the genetic ancestry cluster associated with self-reported Caucasian donors. In a later analysis, previously published TCR beta repertoires from roughly 710 donors were re-analyzed and high-resolution HLA genotyping was added so that TCR occurrence patterns could be studied.

V trim: 9 bases; J trim: 0 bases; unmatched bases: 13. CDR1 MNHEY and CDR2 SMNVEV are derived from the germline V gene (reference sequence). Inclusive of the bounding cysteine and phenylalanine, the CDR3 is 18 residues long. The DNA shown is the 54-base CDR3, in frame from base 1. In total, approximately 610 healthy bone marrow donors made up the cohort. At the time of sampling, all cohort members were nominally healthy, though unrecorded immune exposures were likely present. The donor tested CMV seropositive, placing the donor among the 289 seropositive members of the cohort. Each donor provided a peripheral blood sample, and peripheral blood mononuclear cells were used for TCR beta sequencing. Genomic DNA was extracted from the blood cell samples with the Qiagen DNeasy Blood Extraction Kit. General findings and caveats noted by the study authors: The classifier was reported to diagnose cytomegalovirus status with high specificity and sensitivity in both the original cohort and the validation cohort. Because counts were too low, some 16 rarely observed V segments, including chromosome 9 orphons, were excluded from the earlier analysis of around 640 of the donors. A later genetic analysis reported fewer N-insertions in productive TCRs among donors in an Asian-associated ancestry cluster than the roughly 700-donor mean. In a later analysis, HLA-associated TCR beta chains showed more clonal expansion and lower generation probabilities than non-associated chains that were equally common. In a later genetic analysis, a missense DCLRE1C variant was associated with V-gene and J-gene trimming of TCR beta chains, and the association was replicated in an independent cohort. Broadly in line with IMGT annotations, most TCR beta V segments showed up in productive rearrangements about 87% or about 30% of the time in an earlier analysis of 450 to 600 of the donors. When HLA alleles, especially DR and DQ, strongly co-occurred, TCR associations were difficult to assign to individual alleles. Some IMGT-functional V segments, including TRBV6-2 and TRBV6-3, could not be told apart with the 87-base-pair reads, so those segments were excluded. In a later analysis, most CMV-associated TCR beta chains were found to appear HLA-restricted, with HLA associations seemingly driven largely by CMV exposure. Immune exposure information for the cohort was limited to CMV serostatus. Linkage disequilibrium might explain the correlated functional status among segregating V segments, but an unknown experimental factor could not be excluded. It was suggested by the authors that the approach could potentially be generalized to other disease states and immunological phenotypes. In vitro tests confirmed that a few of the cytomegalovirus-associated TCR beta chains recognize cytomegalovirus antigens. The cohort was sequenced for TCR beta chains only, and without alpha or paired-chain data the features that could be detected were limited. Roughly uniform sequencing depth across donors was assumed in presence/absence analyses, although this assumption may not hold. At a false discovery rate of 0.05, a later analysis linked around 17,000 TCR beta sequences to specific HLA alleles. In the study, about 150 TCR beta chains were listed as associated with cytomegalovirus. Most TCR sequences were seen in very few donors, while some public TCRs were found in many individuals. According to a later analysis, TCR association rates differed among HLA loci, with DRB1 alleles showing the most associated TCRs and HLA-C alleles showing the fewest. Several of the top co-occurrence clusters appeared to be linked to parvovirus B19, influenza, CMV and Epstein-Barr virus, according to a later analysis. A cluster of highly shared sequence variants was judged likely to represent a technical artifact of the sequencing pipeline. A further reported finding was that TCR beta sequences accurately predicted the HLA-A and HLA-B alleles for most subjects in the first cohort. Because some donors lacked HLA typing at each locus, the association tests relied only on the typed subset.

Regarding this clone: No cognate antigen has been identified for it. Base-call qualities are not available, and no considerably larger clone is one nucleotide away.

Library creation used the immunoSEQ multiplex PCR assay. For the multiplex PCR, a mixture combining 60 forward primers for TCR Vbeta segments and 13 reverse primers for TCR Jbeta segments was used. Amplification of the CDR3 region of rearranged TCR beta genes was performed with a multiplex PCR assay on genomic DNA. The Illumina HiSeq System was used to sequence the amplified TCR beta libraries as 87-base-pair reads. Per the source publication's procedure: Across the roughly 600 repertoires, a later analysis counted approximately 75 million unique TCR beta chains, roughly 11 million of which were shared by at least two donors. A nearest-neighbor algorithm error-corrected the raw reads and collapsed the reads into unique sequences, merging closely related sequences to remove PCR and sequencing errors. CDR3 sequences were aligned to IMGT reference sequences to assign V, D and J gene segments. For a sequence to be retained, a match of at least six nucleotides was required to both a V gene segment and a J gene segment. A rearrangement was called productive if the CDR3 had no stop codons and remained in frame with V and J, and every other rearrangement was called non-productive. CDR3 was defined by IMGT convention, running from the second conserved V-encoded cysteine to the conserved J-encoded phenylalanine. The earlier analysis of some 540 of the donors excluded any sequence lacking an unambiguous match to a single V gene segment. In an earlier analysis of a few hundred of the donors, V segments were called functional above 56.7% productive rearrangements and were called segregating when the between-donor standard deviation exceeded 5%. A statistical classification framework was developed to diagnose cytomegalovirus status using the catalog of TCR beta chain sequences. In a later analysis, TCR nucleotide sequences were compared against IMGT/GENE-DB human TR gene sequences so that V and J genes could be assigned. A later analysis assigned CDR3 sequences and most-parsimonious VDJ recombination scenarios with the TCRdist pipeline. In a later analysis, every TCR beta chain was defined by the combination of its CDR3 amino acid sequence and its V-gene family, and reads without a unique V-gene family were dropped. To address suspected cross-contamination and a sequencing artifact, a later analysis removed roughly 640 highly shared, low-generation-probability nucleotide sequences. In a later analysis, a clonal expansion index was calculated for each public chain from normalized within-repertoire ranks of inferred template counts. A later analysis computed generation probabilities with a VDJ recombination model fitted to out-of-frame rearrangements, and checked the results against IGoR. A later analysis scored TCR-TCR, TCR-HLA and TCR-CMV co-occurrence with hypergeometric tests, applying a repertoire-size bias correction to TCR pairs. In a later analysis, false discovery rates were estimated by permuting HLA or CMV assignments 20 times. In a later analysis, co-occurring TCRs were grouped using DBSCAN, with TCRdist sequence similarity added in when clustering inside HLA-allele-positive subsets. For co-occurrence clustering, repertoires with fewer than 30,000 or more than 120,000 public chains were excluded, along with five or six repertoires with anomalous nucleotide sharing. TCRdb took over this immuneACCESS table, retaining in-frame rearrangements with V and J assigned. Such tables are incomplete; in checked studies, under half of the missing clones stem from an unresolved V gene, and the remainder is unexplained. V, J and clone size reflect that table, while D and trimming were determined from the DNA. Present in this sample are more than 80,000 clones, 63% of which were seen just once. The ten largest clones capture approximately 15% of the sample.

This clonotype was obtained from a woman aged 40 to 55 in good health and CMV-seropositive. The sequence links TRBV27 to TRBJ2-5; TRBD2 fits 13 bases in the junction. The sample was PBMCs. The CDR3 here reads CASLTPTSGRPHQETQYF. The nucleotides are TGTGCCAGTCTGACCCCGACTAGCGGGAGGCCGCACCAAGAGACCCAGTACTTC.